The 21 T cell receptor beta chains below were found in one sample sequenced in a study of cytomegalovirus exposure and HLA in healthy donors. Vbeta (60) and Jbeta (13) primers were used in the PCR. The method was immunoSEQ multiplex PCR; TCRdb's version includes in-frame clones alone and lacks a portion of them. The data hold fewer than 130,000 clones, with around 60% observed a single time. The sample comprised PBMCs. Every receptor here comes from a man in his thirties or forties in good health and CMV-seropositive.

This CDR3 reads CASMVGRGKTGELFF. CDR3 nucleotides: TGTGCCAGCATGGTGGGCAGGGGGAAAACCGGGGAGCTGTTTTTT. V usage is TRBV6-1 and J usage is TRBJ2-2; TRBD1 matches 7 bases. Germline-derived CDR1 and CDR2 are MNHNS and SASEGT. V was clipped by 7 bases and J by 5 bases; unmatched bases: 10. This CDR3 is 15 amino acids long.

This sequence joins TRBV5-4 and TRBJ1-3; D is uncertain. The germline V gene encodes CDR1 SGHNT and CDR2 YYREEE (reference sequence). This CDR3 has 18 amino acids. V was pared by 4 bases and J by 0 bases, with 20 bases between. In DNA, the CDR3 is TGTGCCAGCAGCCCCGGAGGATTCACGGGATCCTCTGGAAACACCATATATTTT. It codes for CASSPGGFTGSSGNTIYF.

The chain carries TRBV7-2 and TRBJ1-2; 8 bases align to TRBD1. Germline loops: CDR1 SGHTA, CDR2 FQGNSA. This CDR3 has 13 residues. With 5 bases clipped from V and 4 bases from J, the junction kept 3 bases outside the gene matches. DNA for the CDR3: TGTGCCAGCAGCAACAGGGGGTCCTATGGCTACACCTTC. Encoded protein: CASSNRGSYGYTF.

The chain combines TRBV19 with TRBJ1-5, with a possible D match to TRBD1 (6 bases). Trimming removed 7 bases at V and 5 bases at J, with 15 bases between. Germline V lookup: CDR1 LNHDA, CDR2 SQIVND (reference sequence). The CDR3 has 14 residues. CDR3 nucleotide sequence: TGTGCCAGTATGCGACTGGGGGCATATCAGCCCCAGCATTTT. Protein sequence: CASMRLGAYQPQHF.

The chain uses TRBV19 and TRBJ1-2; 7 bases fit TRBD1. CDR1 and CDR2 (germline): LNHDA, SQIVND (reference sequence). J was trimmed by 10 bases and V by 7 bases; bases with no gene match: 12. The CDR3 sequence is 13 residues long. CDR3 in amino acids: CASTLRDRLHYTF. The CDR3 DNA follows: TGTGCCAGTACTCTCCGGGACAGACTCCACTACACCTTC.

CDR3 sequence (DNA): TGTGCCAGCAGCTGGACAGATCAAGAGACCCAGTACTTC. The encoded protein is CASSWTDQETQYF. The rearrangement uses TRBV5-5 and TRBJ2-5, with D tentatively TRBD1 (6 bases). The germline CDR1 and CDR2 sequences are SGHKS and YYEKEE (reference sequence). Deletions cut 3 bases from V and 2 bases from J, with 8 bases between. The CDR3 has 13 amino acids.

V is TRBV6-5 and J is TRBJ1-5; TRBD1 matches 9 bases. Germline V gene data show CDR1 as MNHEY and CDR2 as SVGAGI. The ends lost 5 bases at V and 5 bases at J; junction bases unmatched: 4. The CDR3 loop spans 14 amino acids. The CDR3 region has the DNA TGTGCCAGCAGTGCTAGGACAGGGGATCAGCCCCAGCATTTT. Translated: CASSARTGDQPQHF.

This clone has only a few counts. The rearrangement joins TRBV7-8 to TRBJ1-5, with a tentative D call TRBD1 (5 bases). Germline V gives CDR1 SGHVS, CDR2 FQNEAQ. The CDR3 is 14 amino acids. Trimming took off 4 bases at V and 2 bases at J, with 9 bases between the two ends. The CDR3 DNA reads TGTGCCAGCAGCTCGGGGGGTGGCAATCAGCCCCAGCATTTT. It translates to CASSSGGGNQPQHF.

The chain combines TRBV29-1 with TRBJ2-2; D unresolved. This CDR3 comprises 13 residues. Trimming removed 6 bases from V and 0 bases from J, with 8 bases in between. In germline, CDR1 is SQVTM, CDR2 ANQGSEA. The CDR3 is CSVTYSNTGELFF. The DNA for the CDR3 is TGCAGCGTAACATATTCGAACACCGGGGAGCTGTTTTTT.

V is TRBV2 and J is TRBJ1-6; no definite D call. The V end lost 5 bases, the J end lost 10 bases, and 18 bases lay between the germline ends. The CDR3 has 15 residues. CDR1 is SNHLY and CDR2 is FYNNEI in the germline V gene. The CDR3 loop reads CASSPRGGVGSPLHF. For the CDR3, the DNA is TGTGCCAGCAGTCCACGCGGCGGGGTCGGATCACCCCTCCACTTT.

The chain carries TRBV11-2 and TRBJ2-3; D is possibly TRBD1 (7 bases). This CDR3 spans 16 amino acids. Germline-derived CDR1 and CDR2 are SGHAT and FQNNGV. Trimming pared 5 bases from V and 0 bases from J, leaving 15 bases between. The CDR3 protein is CASSVRQGGSTDTQYF. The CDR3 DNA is TGTGCCAGCAGCGTCCGACAGGGAGGTAGCACAGATACGCAGTATTTT. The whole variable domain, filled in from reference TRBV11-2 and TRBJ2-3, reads EAGVAQSPRYKIIEKRQSVAFWCNPISGHATLYWYQQILGQGPKLLIQFQNNGVVDDSQLPKDRFSAERLKGVDSTLKIQPAKLEDSAVYLCASSVRQGGSTDTQYFGPGTRLTVL.

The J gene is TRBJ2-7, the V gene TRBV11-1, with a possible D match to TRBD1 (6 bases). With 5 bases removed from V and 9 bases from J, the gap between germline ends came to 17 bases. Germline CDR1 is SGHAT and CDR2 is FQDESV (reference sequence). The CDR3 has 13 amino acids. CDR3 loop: CASSEITGLGQYF. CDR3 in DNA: TGTGCCAGCAGCGAGATTACAGGGTTGGGGCAGTACTTC.

DNA for the CDR3: TGTGCCATCAGTGGGGCTCGGATATTCTCCTACGAGCAGTACTTC. Translating it yields CAISGARIFSYEQYF. V usage is TRBV10-3 and J usage is TRBJ2-7; D uncertain. Between the trimmed V and J ends, which lost 4 bases and 0 bases, there was a span of 13 bases. The CDR3 is made up of 15 amino acids. Germline V gives CDR1 ENHRY, CDR2 SYGVKD.

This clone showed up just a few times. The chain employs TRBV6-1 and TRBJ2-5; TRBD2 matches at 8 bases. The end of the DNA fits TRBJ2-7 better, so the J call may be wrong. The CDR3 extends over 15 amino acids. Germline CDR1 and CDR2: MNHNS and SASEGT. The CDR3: CASSEKDGGAYEQYF. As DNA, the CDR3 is TGTGCCAGCAGTGAAAAGGACGGGGGGGCCTACGAGCAGTACTTC.

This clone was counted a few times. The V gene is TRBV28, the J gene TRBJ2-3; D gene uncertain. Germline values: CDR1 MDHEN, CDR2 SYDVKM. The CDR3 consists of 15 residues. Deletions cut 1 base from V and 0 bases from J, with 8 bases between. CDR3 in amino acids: CASSLLMSSTDTQYF. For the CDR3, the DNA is TGTGCCAGCAGTTTATTAATGTCTAGCACAGATACGCAGTATTTT. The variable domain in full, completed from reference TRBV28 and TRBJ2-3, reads DVKVTQSSRYLVKRTGEKVFLECVQDMDHENMFWYRQDPGLGLRLIYFSYDVKMKEKGDIPEGYSVSREKKERFSLILESASTNQTSMYLCASSLLMSSTDTQYFGPGTRLTVL.

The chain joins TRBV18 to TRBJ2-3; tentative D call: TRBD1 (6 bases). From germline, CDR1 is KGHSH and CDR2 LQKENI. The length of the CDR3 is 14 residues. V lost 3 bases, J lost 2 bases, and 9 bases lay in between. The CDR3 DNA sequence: TGTGCCAGCTCACCGGACAGAAACACAGATACGCAGTATTTT. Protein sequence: CASSPDRNTDTQYF.

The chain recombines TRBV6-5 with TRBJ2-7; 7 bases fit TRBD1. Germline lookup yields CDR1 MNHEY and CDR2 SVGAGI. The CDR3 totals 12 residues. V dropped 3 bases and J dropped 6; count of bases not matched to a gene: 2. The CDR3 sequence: CASSYDRAEQYF. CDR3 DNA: TGTGCCAGCAGTTATGACAGGGCCGAGCAGTACTTC.

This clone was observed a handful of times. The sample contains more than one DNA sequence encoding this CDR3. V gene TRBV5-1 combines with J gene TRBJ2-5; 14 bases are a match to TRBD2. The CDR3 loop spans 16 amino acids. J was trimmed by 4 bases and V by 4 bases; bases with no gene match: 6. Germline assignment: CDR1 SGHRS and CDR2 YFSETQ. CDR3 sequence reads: CASSLYGTSGGETQYF. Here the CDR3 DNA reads TGCGCCAGCAGCCTCTACGGGACTAGCGGGGGAGAGACCCAGTACTTC.

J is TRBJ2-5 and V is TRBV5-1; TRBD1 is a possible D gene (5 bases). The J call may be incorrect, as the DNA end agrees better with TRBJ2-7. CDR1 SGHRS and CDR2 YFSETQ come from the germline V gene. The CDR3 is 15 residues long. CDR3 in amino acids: CASSPAQGWSYEQYF. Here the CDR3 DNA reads TGCGCCAGCAGCCCTGCTCAGGGATGGTCCTACGAGCAGTACTTC.

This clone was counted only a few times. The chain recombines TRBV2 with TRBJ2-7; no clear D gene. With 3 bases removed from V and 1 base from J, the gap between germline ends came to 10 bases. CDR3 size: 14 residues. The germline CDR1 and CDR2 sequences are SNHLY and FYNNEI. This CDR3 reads CASSDTLDSYEQYF. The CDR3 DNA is TGTGCCAGCAGTGACACTCTAGATTCCTACGAGCAGTACTTC.

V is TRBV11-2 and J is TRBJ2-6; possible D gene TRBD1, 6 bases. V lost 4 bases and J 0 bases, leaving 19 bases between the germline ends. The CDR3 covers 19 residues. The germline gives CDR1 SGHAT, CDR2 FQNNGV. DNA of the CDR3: TGTGCCAGCAGCTCTTATTTCGGGACACGCGTCTCTGGGGCCAACGTCCTGACTTTC. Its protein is CASSSYFGTRVSGANVLTF.